The 10 T cell receptor beta chains below come from one sample, sequenced in a study of CD8 T cells in Susac syndrome. With random hexamers, reverse transcription was performed on 0.5 to 1 ug of RNA. Using its own MiXCR run on the immunoSEQ multiplex PCR reads, TCRdb lists one record per CDR3 protein. The sample carries some 130,000 distinct CDR3 sequences, nearly 95% recorded once. The source material was CD4+ T cells from PBMCs. All receptors come from a human donor in good health.

The rearrangement uses TRBV6-5 and TRBJ1-1, with a tentative D call TRBD1 (6 bases). Germline CDR1 reads MNHEY; CDR2 reads SVGAGI. This CDR3 comprises 12 residues. The V end was cut by 7 bases, the J end by 11 bases, with 17 bases between. The CDR3 loop reads CASTTGGREAFF. CDR3 nucleotides: TGTGCCAGCACCACGGGGGGCCGGGAGGCTTTCTTT.

CDR3 sequence reads: CASSQDRQLQGADTQYF. For the CDR3, the DNA is TGTGCCAGCAGCCAAGATAGGCAGCTTCAGGGCGCAGATACGCAGTATTTT. The genes are TRBV3-1 and TRBJ2-3, with D possibly matching TRBD1 (5 bases). CDR1 and CDR2 from the germline V gene are LGHDT and YNNKEL (reference sequence). The V end was cut by 0 bases, the J end by 4 bases, with 17 bases between. This CDR3 spans 17 amino acids.

The chain combines TRBV15 with TRBJ2-2, with D tentatively TRBD1 or TRBD2 (6 bases each). This CDR3 spans 17 amino acids. V shed 4 bases and J shed 5 bases, with 20 bases lying between them. From germline, CDR1 is LNHNV and CDR2 YYDKDF (reference sequence). The CDR3 sequence is CATSIDGWGAKTGELFF. The CDR3 DNA follows: TGTGCCACCAGCATAGATGGTTGGGGGGCCAAGACCGGGGAGCTGTTTTTT. The complete variable domain, with remaining parts taken from reference TRBV15 and TRBJ2-2, reads DAMVIQNPRYQVTQFGKPVTLSCSQTLNHNVMYWYQQKSSQAPKLLFHYYDKDFNNEADTPDNFQSRRPNTSFCFLDIRSPGLGDTAMYLCATSIDGWGAKTGELFFGEGSRLTVL.

This chain joins TRBV9 and TRBJ2-5; D perhaps matches TRBD1 (6 bases). CDR3 length: 13 amino acids. V was cut by 8 bases and J by 4 bases, with 15 bases left in between. Germline V lookup: CDR1 SGDLS, CDR2 YYNGEE. This chain's CDR3 is CASDRQPGETQYF. The DNA for the CDR3 is TGTGCCAGTGACAGGCAACCCGGAGAGACCCAGTACTTC.

V usage is TRBV6-2 or TRBV6-3 and J usage is TRBJ1-5, with 8 bases that match TRBD1. Germline lookup yields CDR1 MNHEY and CDR2 SVGEGT. V trimming: 10 bases; J trimming: 1 base; junction bases outside the gene matches: 6. This CDR3 has 14 residues. CDR3 in amino acids: CATDRGRSNQPQHF. Written as DNA, the CDR3 is TGTGCCACCGACAGGGGTCGGAGCAATCAGCCCCAGCATTTT.

The gene calls are TRBV28 and TRBJ1-1; D perhaps matches TRBD1 (6 bases). The CDR3 length is 18 residues. Trimming shortened V by 3 bases and J by 1 base, and 21 bases separated the two germline ends. The V gene's germline CDR1 is MDHEN and CDR2 SYDVKM. The CDR3 bases are TGTGCCAGCAGTTTCCCCTTTGGGACAAAAGTGAGGAACACTGAAGCTTTCTTT. Translated, it gives CASSFPFGTKVRNTEAFF.

This chain joins TRBV6-6 and TRBJ1-4; the D is unclear. The germline V gene has CDR1 MNHNY and CDR2 SVGAGI (reference sequence). This CDR3 spans 16 amino acids. Trimming pared 0 bases from V and 0 bases from J, leaving 8 bases between. The CDR3: CASSYSTGATNEKLFF. The CDR3 nucleotides are TGTGCCAGCAGTTACTCGACCGGGGCAACTAATGAAAAACTGTTTTTT.

This chain connects TRBV10-3 to TRBJ2-1; D possibly corresponds to TRBD2 (6 bases). The CDR3 consists of 15 residues. V dropped 0 bases and J dropped 1 base, with 7 bases sitting between them. Germline loops: CDR1 ENHRY, CDR2 SYGVKD. The CDR3 nucleotides are TGTGCCATCAGTGAGTCGGGGGGATCCTACAATGAGCAGTTCTTC. Its translation: CAISESGGSYNEQFF.

This chain joins TRBV2 and TRBJ2-7; 8 nucleotides align to TRBD1. The CDR3 totals 15 residues. V lost 2 bases to trimming and J lost 3 bases; unmatched junction nucleotides: 6. Looked up from germline, CDR1 is SNHLY and CDR2 is FYNNEI. CDR3 DNA: TGTGCCAGCAGTGAACTGGGACAGGTGTTCTACGAGCAGTACTTC. Encoded protein: CASSELGQVFYEQYF.

V usage is TRBV3-1 and J usage is TRBJ2-2; 12 bases match TRBD2. Germline CDR1 LGHDT, CDR2 YNNKEL (reference sequence). CDR3 length: 19 amino acids. Trimming cost V 2 bases and J 7 bases; bases outside gene matches: 14. The CDR3 region is CASSQWAFGLAGLGGELFF. CDR3 nucleotides: TGTGCCAGCAGCCAATGGGCATTTGGACTAGCGGGACTTGGCGGGGAGCTGTTTTTT.